The clone carrying this T cell receptor beta chain has a handful of counts. The antigen remains unidentified. This specimen belongs to a study of T-cell memory formation after mild COVID-19. Study-wide results and caveats: Clones that contracted from day 15 to 85 had balanced CD4/CD8; later expanders were CD4+ biased. Contracting CD4+ clones sat mainly in CM and EM; CD8+ in EMRA.

TCRdb reprocessed the 5' RACE reads via MiXCR and lists one record per CDR3 protein. The sample records almost 350,000 distinct CDR3 sequences, more than 20% being singletons. This CDR3 is built from 14 residues. Per germline, CDR1 DFQATT and CDR2 SNEGSKA (reference sequence). V shed 6 bases, J shed 8 bases, and the junction held 10 bases outside the gene matches. Sequencing used PBMCs or a T cell subset sorted from them (not recorded which). The V gene is TRBV20-1, the J gene TRBJ1-6, with 7 bases lining up with TRBD1. The receptor's source is a man younger than 35 who had mild COVID-19 (a few samples of this study predate the infection). Cell type and time point are not known. The CDR3 region has the DNA TGCAGTGCCAGGGGGGCAGGTGGTGATTCACCCCTCCACTTT. Protein sequence: CSARGAGGDSPLHF.